This T cell receptor beta chain appears in the sequencing data of a study of blood T cells in healthy people across ages. The sample holds a few counts of this clonotype. V shed 3 bases and J shed 4 bases, with 12 bases lying between them. This CDR3 is built from 14 residues. A second PCR, run for about 6 to 11 cycles, used a sample-barcoded 5' primer plus a J-beta primer mix. Each cDNA molecule received a tag from a template-switch adaptor that had 12 random nucleotides. TCRdb processed the 5' RACE reads anew with MiXCR; each CDR3 protein has one entry. The sample records about 1 million distinct CDR3 sequences, 20% to 25% being singletons. These data were also reused for a study on T cells of mothers and their children. That publication notes: The second PCR used the M1S primer, and this primer added sample barcodes and 2-4 random nucleotides.

Sequenced input: blood. This TCR came from a girl between 2 and 10 years old in good health. The chain employs TRBV12-3 or TRBV12-4 and TRBJ2-5, with D maybe TRBD2 (6 bases). The CDR3 sequence is CASSFDTSPETQYF. The CDR3 DNA follows: TGTGCCAGCAGTTTTGATACTAGCCCAGAGACCCAGTACTTC.